This T cell receptor beta chain was retrieved from a study of cytomegalovirus exposure and HLA in healthy donors. As for this clone: Its antigen is still unknown.

The CDR3 runs 13 residues. Germline-derived CDR1 and CDR2 are MNHNS and SASEGT. Trimming removed 10 bases from V and 3 bases from J, with 15 bases in between. Study-level findings and limits: About 90% or about 30% of the time was how often most TCR beta V segments were productive, according to an earlier analysis. Rare TCR sequences dominated, though some public TCRs recurred in many donors.

PCR amplification relied on 60 Vbeta primers (plus 13 Jbeta primers). Libraries were prepared by immunoSEQ multiplex PCR; TCRdb keeps only in-frame clonotypes and omits some of them. The sample shows around 150,000 clones, 82% of them seen only once. The sequence came from a girl aged 5-17 years in good health and CMV-seropositive. The sequenced sample was PBMCs. The V gene is TRBV6-1, the J gene TRBJ1-2; D is undetermined. CDR3 nucleotide sequence: TGTGCCACCGGGAGACGGGGAGACTATGGCTACACCTTC. It specifies CATGRRGDYGYTF.